This is a list of T cell receptor beta chains from one sample in a study of blood T cell repertoires in COVID-19. Only in-frame clones appear in the TCRdb table, and some are missing; sequencing was by immunoSEQ multiplex PCR. The data show approximately 91,000 clones, approximately 77% seen once. The sequenced sample was peripheral blood. These receptors all come from an elderly woman with acute or convalescent COVID-19. Both conserved end residues are part of each CDR3. A D gene is named only where the DNA matches it firmly. Clone size appears in some rows only: once, few, many, or a class for an expanded clone.

V gene	clone size	J gene	D gene	CDR3 protein	CDR3 DNA
TRBV7-9	-	TRBJ1-3	-	CASSFEGRGRNTIYF	TGTGCCAGCAGCTTTGAGGGCAGGGGTAGAAACACCATATATTTT
TRBV7-3	once	TRBJ1-1	-	CASSFNSGSTEAFF	TGTGCCAGCAGCTTCAACTCCGGGTCGACTGAAGCTTTCTTT
TRBV9	-	TRBJ2-5	-	CASSGAGLGEESQYF	TGTGCCAGCAGCGGGGCAGGTTTGGGAGAGGAGTCCCAGTACTTC
TRBV19	-	TRBJ1-1	TRBD1	CASSDRGRNTEAFF	TGTGCCAGTAGCGACAGGGGGAGGAACACTGAAGCTTTCTTT
TRBV7-9	-	TRBJ2-7	TRBD1	CASSFTPGQAIYEQYF	TGTGCCAGCAGCTTTACGCCGGGACAGGCGATATACGAGCAGTACTTC
TRBV7-3	-	TRBJ2-1	TRBD2	CASSPQGTRSSSEQFF	TGTGCCAGCAGCCCCCAGGGGACTAGGAGTTCGAGTGAGCAGTTCTTC
TRBV28	-	TRBJ2-3	TRBD1	CASTGGSLDTQYF	TGTGCCAGTACAGGGGGTAGTTTAGATACGCAGTATTTT
TRBV5-6	-	TRBJ2-3	TRBD2	CASSWRGAGGLSTQYF	TGTGCCAGCAGCTGGCGGGGAGCGGGGGGCCTTTCAACGCAGTATTTT
TRBV5-1	-	TRBJ1-2	-	CASSFHDSRGGYTF	TGCGCCAGCAGCTTCCATGACTCGAGAGGTGGCTACACCTTC
TRBV5-1	-	TRBJ2-7	-	CASRRQQQGNYEQYF	TGCGCCAGCAGACGACAACAACAGGGAAACTACGAGCAGTACTTC
TRBV19	-	TRBJ2-1	TRBD1	CASFGTGRSNEQFF	TGTGCCAGCTTCGGGACAGGGAGGTCCAATGAGCAGTTCTTC
TRBV10-3	few	TRBJ2-2	TRBD1	CATAGTGQNTGELFF	TGTGCCACCGCCGGGACAGGGCAGAACACCGGGGAGCTGTTTTTT
TRBV5-1	once	TRBJ1-2	TRBD1	CASSLAKRSGTGNYGYTF	TGCGCCAGCAGCTTGGCCAAAAGGTCCGGGACAGGGAACTATGGCTACACCTTC
TRBV4-2	-	TRBJ1-4	-	CASSYVPDNNEKLFF	TGTGCCAGCAGCTATGTACCCGACAACAATGAAAAACTGTTTTTT
TRBV4-3	-	TRBJ2-4	-	CASSHEGRGAHIQYF	TGCGCCAGCAGCCATGAGGGGAGGGGGGCGCACATTCAGTACTTC
TRBV11-3	-	TRBJ2-7	TRBD1	CASSLQGQGGEQYF	TGTGCCAGCAGCTTACAAGGACAGGGGGGCGAGCAGTACTTC
TRBV3-1/TRBV3-2	-	TRBJ2-5	-	CASSQDMETQYF	TGTGCCAGCAGCCAGGACATGGAGACCCAGTACTTC
TRBV18	-	TRBJ1-1	TRBD1	CASSPPNGDRGSNTEAFF	TGTGCCAGCTCACCACCTAACGGGGACAGGGGTTCGAACACTGAAGCTTTCTTT
TRBV7-7	few	TRBJ2-7	TRBD1	CASSPLLGQATREQYF	TGTGCTAGCAGCCCACTTCTTGGACAGGCCACTCGCGAGCAGTACTTC
TRBV7-2	many	TRBJ2-7	-	CASSLAGTRVYEQYF	TGTGCCAGCAGCTTAGCCGGCACTAGAGTCTACGAGCAGTACTTC
TRBV6-1	few	TRBJ2-7	TRBD1	CASSETWGTAINEQYF	TGTGCCAGCAGTGAAACGTGGGGGACAGCCATCAACGAGCAGTACTTC
TRBV4-1	-	TRBJ1-2	-	CASSPDPSQGLYGYTF	TGCGCCAGCAGCCCCGACCCATCGCAGGGGCTCTATGGCTACACCTTC
TRBV5-1	-	TRBJ1-2	-	CASSLGAGEGNGYTF	TGCGCCAGCAGCTTGGGGGCAGGGGAAGGGAATGGCTACACCTTC
TRBV2	-	TRBJ1-1	TRBD1	CASSSGTGGTEAFF	TGTGCCAGCAGTTCCGGGACAGGGGGCACTGAAGCTTTCTTT